This record looks at one T cell receptor beta chain sequence and its context. The antigen remains unidentified. These data come from a study of radiotherapy plus CTLA-4 blockade in lung cancer. Study overall: Among all patients, 15% to 20% showed objective responses, while about 31% had disease control.

Sequenced by immunoSEQ multiplex PCR; TCRdb stores in-frame clones only, minus some. The profile covers tens of thousands of clones, with around nine tenths appearing a single time and roughly 17% taken by the ten largest. CDR1 and CDR2 from the germline V gene are SGHKS and YYEKEE (reference sequence). V lost 0 bases and J 0 bases, leaving 7 bases between the germline ends. This CDR3 region has 14 residues. Regarding the study as a whole: Dynamics of early blood T cell clones, together with interferon-beta, were reportedly the best predictors of response. Tumor-origin TCR clones grew in blood after radiotherapy plus ipilimumab.

The J gene is TRBJ2-7, the V gene TRBV5-5; possibly TRBD2 for D (5 bases). The specimen was peripheral blood, collected from a patient treated with radiotherapy plus ipilimumab. The clonotype originates from a human donor with non-small cell lung cancer that progressed on radiotherapy plus ipilimumab. The CDR3 DNA is TGTGCCAGCAGCTTGGGAGCGGACTCCTACGAGCAGTACTTC. Protein: CASSLGADSYEQYF. The full variable domain, with the rest looked up from reference TRBV5-5 and TRBJ2-7, is DAGVTQSPTHLIKTRGQQVTLRCSPISGHKSVSWYQQVLGQGPQFIFQYYEKEERGRGNFPDRFSARQFPNYSSELNVNALLLGDSALYLCASSLGADSYEQYFGPGTRLTVT.